The rows below give T cell receptor beta chains drawn from one sample of a study of Graves' ophthalmopathy and Graves' hyperthyroidism. TCRdb reprocessed the multiplex PCR reads with MiXCR, giving one entry per CDR3 protein. This sample has about 210,000 distinct CDR3 sequences, with 25% to 35% found just once. The sample consisted of peripheral blood. The receptor set was obtained from a man aged 45-65 years with Graves' ophthalmopathy. The CDR3 runs from the conserved cysteine through the conserved F or W. Fields, in order: CDR3 DNA, CDR3 protein, J gene, V gene, clone size, D gene. A D gene is named only where the DNA matches it firmly. Clone size is shown for a subset of rows, as once, few, many or a class of expanded clone.

TGTGCCAAGCAAAAACCAGCGGGAGTTTCCGGGGAGCTGTTTTTT CAKQKPAGVSGELFF TRBJ2-2 TRBV2 many TRBD2
TGTGCCAGTAGTATTGGGGGAGTGCGGAATGGCTACACCTTC CASSIGGVRNGYTF TRBJ1-2 TRBV19 many NA
TGTGCCAGCAGTTCGGGACTCGACTACGAGCAGTACTTC CASSSGLDYEQYF TRBJ2-7 TRBV27 many NA
TGTGCCAGCAGCTTAGCCGGGGGCTCCAATTCACCCCTCCACTTT CASSLAGGSNSPLHF TRBJ1-6 TRBV7-9 once NA
TGTGCCAGCAGTTACGACAGGGGGGGAAAAAACATTCAGTACTTC CASSYDRGGKNIQYF TRBJ2-4 TRBV6-2/TRBV6-3 many TRBD1
TGTGCCAGCTCACCCCTCCGGGACAGGGCGACTGAAGCTTTCTTT CASSPLRDRATEAFF TRBJ1-1 TRBV18 many TRBD1
TGTGCCACCAGTGAAGGAACGGAGCTAACCTACGAGCAGTACTTC CATSEGTELTYEQYF TRBJ2-7 TRBV24-1 few NA
TGTGCCAGCAGTTACTCGTATAGCCGGGACAGGGCGTACGAGCAGTACTTC CASSYSYSRDRAYEQYF TRBJ2-7 TRBV6-5 many TRBD1
TGCAGTGCTAGAGATCTGGGGGGCGAGACCCAGTACTTC CSARDLGGETQYF TRBJ2-5 TRBV20-1 many NA
TGTGCCAGCAGGGCGCCCGATACCTATGGCTACACCTTC CASRAPDTYGYTF TRBJ1-2 TRBV28 NA NA
TGCGCCAGCAGTGCCCCGACAGTGAACACTGAAGCTTTCTTT CASSAPTVNTEAFF TRBJ1-1 TRBV10-2 NA NA
TGTGCCAGCCCGGTAGTCGGGGGCGGCCCCACTACCTACGAGCAGTACTTC CASPVVGGGPTTYEQYF TRBJ2-7 TRBV9 many NA
TGCGCCAGCAGCCAAGGACAAGCGGGAGGATCTCCCTACGAGCAGTACTTC CASSQGQAGGSPYEQYF TRBJ2-7 TRBV4-3 many TRBD2